This paragraph reports one T cell receptor (beta chain). Its antigen is not identified. This entry is derived from a study of cytomegalovirus exposure and HLA in healthy donors. Both 60 Vbeta primers and 13 Jbeta primers went into the PCR. Profiled with immunoSEQ multiplex PCR; TCRdb holds only in-frame clones, not every one. The profile shows 75,000 to 90,000 clones, roughly 80% of them singletons. Regarding the study as a whole: Later on, an analysis found that several of the most significant clusters appeared to be linked to common viral pathogens, which included parvovirus B19.

Germline V gene data show CDR1 as LNHDA and CDR2 as SQIVND (reference sequence). Trimming left V 6 bases short and J 2 bases short, with 18 bases between. The CDR3 extends over 16 amino acids. What was sequenced was PBMCs. The clonotype originates from a human donor in good health. V usage is TRBV19 and J usage is TRBJ2-3; possibly TRBD2 for D (6 bases). The CDR3 loop reads CASSKRAPPPTDTQYF. DNA of the CDR3: TGTGCCAGTAGCAAGCGGGCTCCTCCCCCCACAGATACGCAGTATTTT.